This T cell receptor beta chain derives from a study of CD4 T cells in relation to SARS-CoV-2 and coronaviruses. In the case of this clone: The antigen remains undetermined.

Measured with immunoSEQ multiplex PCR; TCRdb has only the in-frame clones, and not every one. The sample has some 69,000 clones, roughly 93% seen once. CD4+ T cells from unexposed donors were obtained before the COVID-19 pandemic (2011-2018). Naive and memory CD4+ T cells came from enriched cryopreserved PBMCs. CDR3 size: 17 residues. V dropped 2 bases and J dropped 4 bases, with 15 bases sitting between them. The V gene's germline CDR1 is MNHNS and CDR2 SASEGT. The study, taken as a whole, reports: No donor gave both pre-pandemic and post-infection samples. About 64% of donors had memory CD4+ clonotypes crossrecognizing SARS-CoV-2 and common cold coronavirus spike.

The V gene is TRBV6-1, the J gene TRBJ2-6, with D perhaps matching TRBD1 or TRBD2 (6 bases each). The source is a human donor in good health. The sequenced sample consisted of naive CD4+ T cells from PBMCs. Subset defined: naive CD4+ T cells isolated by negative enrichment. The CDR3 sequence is CASSEYIRGRGANVLTF. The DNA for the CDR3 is TGTGCCAGCAGTGAATACATTCGGGGGCGCGGGGCCAACGTCCTGACTTTC.